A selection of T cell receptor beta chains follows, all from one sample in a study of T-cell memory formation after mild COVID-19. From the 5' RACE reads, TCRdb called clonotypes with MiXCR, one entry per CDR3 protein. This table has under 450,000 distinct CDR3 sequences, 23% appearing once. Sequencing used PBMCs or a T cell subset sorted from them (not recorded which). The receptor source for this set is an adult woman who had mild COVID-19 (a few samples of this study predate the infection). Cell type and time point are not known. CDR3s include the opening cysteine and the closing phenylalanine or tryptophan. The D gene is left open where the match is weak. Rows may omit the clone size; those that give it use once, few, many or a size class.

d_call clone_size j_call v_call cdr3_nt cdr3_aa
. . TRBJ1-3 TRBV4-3 TGCGCCAGCAGCCAAGTAATACAGGGAAACACCATATATTTT CASSQVIQGNTIYF
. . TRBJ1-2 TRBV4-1 TGCGCCAGCAGCCAAGCTCGGGCAGCAACTAACTATGGCTACACCTTC CASSQARAATNYGYTF
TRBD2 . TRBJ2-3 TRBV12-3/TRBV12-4 TGTGCCAGCAGTTCCCCCATGACTAGCGGGGCAGATACGCAGTATTTT CASSSPMTSGADTQYF
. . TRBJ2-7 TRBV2 TGTGCCAGCAGGGATACAGGGTATGGCTACGAGCAGTACTTC CASRDTGYGYEQYF
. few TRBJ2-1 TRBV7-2 TGTGCCAGCAGCTTAGAGACAGGCAGCTCCTACAATGAGCAGTTCTTC CASSLETGSSYNEQFF
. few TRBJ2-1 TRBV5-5 TGTGCCAGCAGCTTGGGGATGTATGAGCAGTTCTTC CASSLGMYEQFF
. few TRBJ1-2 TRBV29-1 TGCAGCGTTGCGACAGACTATGGCTACACCTTC CSVATDYGYTF
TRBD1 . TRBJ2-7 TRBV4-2 TGTGCCAGCAGCGAAGACGGACAGGGGAGTCTCCACACAGCCTACGAGCAGTACTTC CASSEDGQGSLHTAYEQYF
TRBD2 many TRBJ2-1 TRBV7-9 TGTGCCAGCAGGCAGCGGGGGGGAAGTGAGCAGTTCTTC CASRQRGGSEQFF
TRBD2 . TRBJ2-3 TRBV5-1 TGCGCCAGCAGAGCGGGGGGGCTTTCCCGCACAGATACGCAGTATTTT CASRAGGLSRTDTQYF
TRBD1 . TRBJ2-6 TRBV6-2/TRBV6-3 TGTGCCAGCAGTTCCTTATGGACAGGGCTCTCTGGGGCCAACGTCCTGACTTTC CASSSLWTGLSGANVLTF
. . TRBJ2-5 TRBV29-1 TGCAGCGTTGAAGTCCAGAGACCTGGAGAGACCCAGTACTTC CSVEVQRPGETQYF
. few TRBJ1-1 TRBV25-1 TGTGCCAGCAGTCTCGGTTTAGGTGAAGCTTTCTTT CASSLGLGEAFF
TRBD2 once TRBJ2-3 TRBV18 TGTGCCAGCTCACCACCGTTTGCGGGAGGGCCAGATACGCAGTATTTT CASSPPFAGGPDTQYF
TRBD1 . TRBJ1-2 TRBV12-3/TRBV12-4 TGTGCCAGCAGCCCCCGACAGGGGTACTATGGCTACACCTTC CASSPRQGYYGYTF
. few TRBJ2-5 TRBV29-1 TGCAGCGTTGGGGCGCCGAGAGAGACCCAGTACTTC CSVGAPRETQYF
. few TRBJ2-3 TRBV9 TGTGCCAGCAGCGACCGGATCCTAGGCACAGATACGCAGTATTTT CASSDRILGTDTQYF
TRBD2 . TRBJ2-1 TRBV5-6 TGTGCCAGCAGCTTGGTTTCGCTAGCGGGAGCCAATGAGCAGTTCTTC CASSLVSLAGANEQFF
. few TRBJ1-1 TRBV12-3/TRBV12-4 TGTGCCAGCAGTCCGAACCCTACGGGGAACACTGAAGCTTTCTTT CASSPNPTGNTEAFF
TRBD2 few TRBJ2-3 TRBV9 TGTGCCAGCAGCGTAGGCGATAGCGGGGGCACAGATACGCAGTATTTT CASSVGDSGGTDTQYF
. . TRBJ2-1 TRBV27 TGTGCCAGCAGTTTATCCGCGACCCCAGGCGATGAGCAGTTCTTC CASSLSATPGDEQFF
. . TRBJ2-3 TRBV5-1 TGCGCCAGCAGCTTGGCGTCTCAACGGGCAGATACGCAGTATTTT CASSLASQRADTQYF
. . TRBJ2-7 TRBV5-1 TGCGCCAGCAGCGCAGGGGACTTCACCTACGAGCAGTACTTC CASSAGDFTYEQYF
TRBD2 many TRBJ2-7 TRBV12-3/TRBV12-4 TGTGCCAGCAGTGCCGTTTGGACTAGCGGACTGCCGGACGAGCAGTACTTC CASSAVWTSGLPDEQYF
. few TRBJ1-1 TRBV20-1 TGCAGTGCTAGAGATCCCAGGGGCGCGGGCACTGAAGCTTTCTTT CSARDPRGAGTEAFF
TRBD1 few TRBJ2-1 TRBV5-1 TGCGCCAGCAGCTTGGCCCCAGGGACAGCCCTAGGCAATGAGCAGTTCTTC CASSLAPGTALGNEQFF
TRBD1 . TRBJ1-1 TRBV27 TGTGCCAGTAGAAGGGACAGGGCCTCGTTAGGCACTGAAGCTTTCTTT CASRRDRASLGTEAFF
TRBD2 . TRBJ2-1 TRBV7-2 TGTGCCAGCAGCTTACAAGCCCCCGGGGGGTACAATGAGCAGTTCTTC CASSLQAPGGYNEQFF
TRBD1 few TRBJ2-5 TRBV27 TGTGCCAGCAGTCCTGGGACAGGCCACGAGGAAGAGACCCAGTACTTC CASSPGTGHEEETQYF
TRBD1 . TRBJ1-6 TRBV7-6 TGTGCCAGCAGCTTAGGAAACAGGGGTACGAATTCACCCCTCCACTTT CASSLGNRGTNSPLHF
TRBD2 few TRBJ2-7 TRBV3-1 TGTGCCAGCAGCCCCCGCCTCACGGCTAGCGGGAGGTATGAGCAGTACTTC CASSPRLTASGRYEQYF
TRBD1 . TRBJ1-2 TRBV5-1 TGCGCCAGCAGCTTGGGACAGGGCTTCAACTATGGCTACACCTTC CASSLGQGFNYGYTF
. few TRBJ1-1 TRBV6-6 TGTGCCAGCAGTTACTCCGGGTGGAGCACTGAAGCTTTCTTT CASSYSGWSTEAFF
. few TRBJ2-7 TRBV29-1 TGCAGAAGAAGGGTCTACGAGCAGTACTTC CRRRVYEQYF
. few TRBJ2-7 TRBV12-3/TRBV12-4 TGTGCCAGCAGTAGACAGTTACTCTCCTACGAGCAGTACTTC CASSRQLLSYEQYF
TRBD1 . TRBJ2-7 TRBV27 TGTGCCAGCAGTTTTGGGGACAGGGAGAACTACGAGCAGTACTTC CASSFGDRENYEQYF
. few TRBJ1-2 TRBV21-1 TGTGCCAGCAGCGACTCACTCGAAACTACCTATGGCTACACCTTC CASSDSLETTYGYTF
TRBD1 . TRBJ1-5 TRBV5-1 TGCGCCAGCAGCTTATCAGGGGGATTGAATCAGCCCCAGCATTTT CASSLSGGLNQPQHF
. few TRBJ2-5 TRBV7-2 TGTGCCAGCAGCTTGGGGTGGCAGGCCGAGGGGACCCAGTACTTC CASSLGWQAEGTQYF